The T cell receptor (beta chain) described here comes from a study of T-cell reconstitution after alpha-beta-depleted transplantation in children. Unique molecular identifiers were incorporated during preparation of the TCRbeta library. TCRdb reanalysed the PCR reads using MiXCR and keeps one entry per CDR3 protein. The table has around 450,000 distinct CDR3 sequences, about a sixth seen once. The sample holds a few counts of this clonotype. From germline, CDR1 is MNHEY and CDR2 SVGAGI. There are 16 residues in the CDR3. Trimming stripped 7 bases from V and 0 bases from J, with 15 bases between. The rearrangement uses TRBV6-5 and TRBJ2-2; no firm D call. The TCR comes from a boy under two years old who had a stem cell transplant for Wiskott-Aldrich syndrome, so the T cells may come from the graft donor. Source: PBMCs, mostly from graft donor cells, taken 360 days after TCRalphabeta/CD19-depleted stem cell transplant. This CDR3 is CASISWSGPNTGELFF. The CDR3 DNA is TGTGCCAGCATTTCTTGGTCGGGTCCGAACACCGGGGAGCTGTTTTTT.